Listed below are T cell receptor beta chains from one sample, sequenced in a study of T cells in localized non-small cell lung cancer. The assay was immunoSEQ multiplex PCR, and TCRdb's table has in-frame clones only and misses some. There are some 25,000 clones in the sample; about 91% occur only once, and 9.4% lies in the top ten. The sample was peripheral blood mononuclear cells, taken before any cancer treatment. The receptor set was obtained from a woman aged 35 to 75 with stage III lung adenocarcinoma. The conserved cysteine and the conserved F or W are not part of the CDR3 here.

cdr3_aa,v_call,j_call
ASSLTGGHFEQY,TRBV5-4,TRBJ2-7
ASGEQSSGNTIY,TRBV4-3,TRBJ1-3
ASSTGGGVETQY,TRBV5-1,TRBJ2-5
ASRPGFYGYT,TRBV6-1,TRBJ1-2
ASSVEFSYEQY,TRBV5-1,TRBJ2-7
ATSRDSWSQGQNLSAKNIQY,TRBV15,TRBJ2-4
ASTPGSGRGGEQF,TRBV7-6,TRBJ2-1
ASSPSTDTQY,TRBV18,TRBJ2-3
ASSKTGNNQPQH,TRBV25-1,TRBJ1-5
ASSPQGPSGGAF,TRBV5-4,TRBJ1-1
ASSGDRGPDGYT,TRBV9,TRBJ1-2
ASSYQGGETQY,TRBV6-6,TRBJ2-5
ASSIPFGEKLF,TRBV2,TRBJ1-4
ASSIGPGETQY,TRBV19,TRBJ2-5
ASSRGSSYEQY,TRBV7-3,TRBJ2-7
ASSHEVIGYGYT,TRBV7-9,TRBJ1-2
ASSSNIGQGYNTGELF,TRBV10-1,TRBJ2-2
ASTGSSNTEAF,TRBV6-1,TRBJ1-1
ASSLVPRSSGNTIY,TRBV7-9,TRBJ1-3
ASSPPGGLSYEQY,TRBV2,TRBJ2-7
ASSPIRGGTYEQY,TRBV14,TRBJ2-7
ASSFRLAGIYEQY,TRBV11-2,TRBJ2-7
ASSFTSGSFFNTGELF,TRBV12-1,TRBJ2-2
ASSRIPPSPSGEVGWFKENIQY,TRBV23-1,TRBJ2-4
ASSQDGQGSTDTQY,TRBV4-3,TRBJ2-3
ASSSEYSNQPQH,TRBV19,TRBJ1-5
ASSQTRTYEQY,TRBV7-8,TRBJ2-7
ASSPRREKLF,TRBV18,TRBJ1-4
ASSLRDLNSPLH,TRBV5-4,TRBJ1-6
ASGRQGLNQPQH,TRBV2,TRBJ1-5
ASSRQGSNQPQH,TRBV7-2,TRBJ1-5
ASSQWTQETQY,TRBV4-1,TRBJ2-5
ASSQDTTGAF,TRBV9,TRBJ1-1
ASSPGTSGRKTQY,TRBV18,TRBJ2-5
ASSSGRQGNTEAF,TRBV7-6,TRBJ1-1
ASSTAQGATSEAF,TRBV6-1,TRBJ1-1
ASSLSGDQPQH,TRBV5-5,TRBJ1-5
ASSADSPYEQY,TRBV6-1,TRBJ2-7
ASSVGGQGTDTQY,TRBV9,TRBJ2-3
ASSSDTGELF,TRBV2,TRBJ2-2
ASSQGRGGLETQY,TRBV4-3,TRBJ2-5